The clone carrying this TCR beta chain came up many times. This entry comes from a study of neurological immune-mediated disorders. Input was under 1.1 million sorted T cells, either CD4+ or CD8+. CDR1 and CDR2 from the germline V gene are DFQATT and SNEGSKA (reference sequence). The CDR3 has 14 amino acids. Trimming shortened V by 3 bases and J by 4 bases, and 15 bases separated the two germline ends. As for the cDNA, it was generated by 5'RACE with 10-nucleotide random UMIs. The output of every sequencing run exceeded 190 million TCR-beta sequences, derived from 15-18 subjects. TCRdb called the 5' RACE reads again in MiXCR, with one record for every CDR3 protein. This table has tens of thousands of distinct CDR3 sequences, 7.2% appearing once.

Material for sequencing was CD4+ T cells from blood. The rearrangement links TRBV20-1 to TRBJ2-5; the D gene is possibly TRBD2 (6 bases). The TCR originated in a man in his fifties or sixties in good health. The CDR3 spells CSASPLAYPETQYF. The CDR3 DNA reads TGCAGTGCTAGTCCCCTAGCGTATCCAGAGACCCAGTACTTC.